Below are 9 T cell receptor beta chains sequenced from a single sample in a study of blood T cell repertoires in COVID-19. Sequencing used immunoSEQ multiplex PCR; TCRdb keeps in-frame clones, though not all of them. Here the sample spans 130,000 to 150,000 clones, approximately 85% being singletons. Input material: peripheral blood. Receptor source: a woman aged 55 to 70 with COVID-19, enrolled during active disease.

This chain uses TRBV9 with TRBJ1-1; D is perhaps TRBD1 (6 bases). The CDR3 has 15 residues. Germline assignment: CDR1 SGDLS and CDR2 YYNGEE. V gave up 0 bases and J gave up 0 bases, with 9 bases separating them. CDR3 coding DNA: TGTGCCAGCAGCGTAGTAGGACAGATGAACACTGAAGCTTTCTTT. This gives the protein CASSVVGQMNTEAFF.

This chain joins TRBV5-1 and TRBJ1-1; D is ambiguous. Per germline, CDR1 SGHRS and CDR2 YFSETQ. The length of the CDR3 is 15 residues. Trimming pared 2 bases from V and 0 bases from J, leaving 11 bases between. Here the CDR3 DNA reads TGCGCCAGCAGCTTCCTCGCGGGGTTGAACACTGAAGCTTTCTTT. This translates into CASSFLAGLNTEAFF.

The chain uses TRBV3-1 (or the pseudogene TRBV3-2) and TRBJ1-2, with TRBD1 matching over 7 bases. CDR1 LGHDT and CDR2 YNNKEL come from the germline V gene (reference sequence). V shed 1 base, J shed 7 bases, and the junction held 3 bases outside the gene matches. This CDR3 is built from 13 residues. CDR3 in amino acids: CASSQVGGGGYTF. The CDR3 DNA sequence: TGTGCCAGCAGCCAAGTAGGGGGCGGTGGCTACACCTTC.

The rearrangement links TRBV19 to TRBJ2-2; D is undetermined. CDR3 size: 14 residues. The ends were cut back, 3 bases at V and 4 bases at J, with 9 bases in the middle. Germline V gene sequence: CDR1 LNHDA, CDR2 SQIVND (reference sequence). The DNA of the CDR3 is TGTGCCAGTAGTATGAGCAGGTTCACCGGGGAGCTGTTTTTT. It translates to CASSMSRFTGELFF.

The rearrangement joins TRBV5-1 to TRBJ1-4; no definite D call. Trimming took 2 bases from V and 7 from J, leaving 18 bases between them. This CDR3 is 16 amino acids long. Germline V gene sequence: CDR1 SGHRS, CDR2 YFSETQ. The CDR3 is CASSFGGTGYGEKLFF. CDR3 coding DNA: TGCGCCAGCAGCTTTGGCGGAACCGGGTATGGTGAAAAACTGTTTTTT.

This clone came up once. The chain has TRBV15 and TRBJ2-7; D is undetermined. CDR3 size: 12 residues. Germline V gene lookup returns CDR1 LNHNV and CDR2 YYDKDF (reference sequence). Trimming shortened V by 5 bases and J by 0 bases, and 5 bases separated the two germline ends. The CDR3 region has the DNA TGTGCCACCAGCTCCCACTCCTACGAGCAGTACTTC. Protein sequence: CATSSHSYEQYF. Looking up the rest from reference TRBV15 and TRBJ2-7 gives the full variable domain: DAMVIQNPRYQVTQFGKPVTLSCSQTLNHNVMYWYQQKSSQAPKLLFHYYDKDFNNEADTPDNFQSRRPNTSFCFLDIRSPGLGDTAMYLCATSSHSYEQYFGPGTRLTVT.

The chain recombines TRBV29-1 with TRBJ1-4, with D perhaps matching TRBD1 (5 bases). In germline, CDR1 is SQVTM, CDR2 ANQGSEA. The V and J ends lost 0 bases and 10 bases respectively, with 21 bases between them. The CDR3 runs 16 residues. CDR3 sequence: CSVEDRTRGTVGKLFF. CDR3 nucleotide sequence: TGCAGCGTTGAAGATCGGACGCGCGGGACGGTGGGAAAACTGTTTTTT.

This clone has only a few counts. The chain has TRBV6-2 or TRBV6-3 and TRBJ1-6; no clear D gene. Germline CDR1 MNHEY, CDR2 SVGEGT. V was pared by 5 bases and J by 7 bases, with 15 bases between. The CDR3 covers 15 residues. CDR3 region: CASSTFRRENSPLHF. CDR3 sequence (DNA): TGTGCCAGCAGTACGTTTCGACGGGAAAATTCACCCCTCCACTTT.

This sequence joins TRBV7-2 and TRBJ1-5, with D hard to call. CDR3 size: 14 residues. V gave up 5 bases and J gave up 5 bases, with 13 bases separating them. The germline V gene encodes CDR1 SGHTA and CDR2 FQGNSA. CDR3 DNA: TGTGCCAGCAGCCCCGGGATACTATATCAGCCCCAGCATTTT. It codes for CASSPGILYQPQHF.